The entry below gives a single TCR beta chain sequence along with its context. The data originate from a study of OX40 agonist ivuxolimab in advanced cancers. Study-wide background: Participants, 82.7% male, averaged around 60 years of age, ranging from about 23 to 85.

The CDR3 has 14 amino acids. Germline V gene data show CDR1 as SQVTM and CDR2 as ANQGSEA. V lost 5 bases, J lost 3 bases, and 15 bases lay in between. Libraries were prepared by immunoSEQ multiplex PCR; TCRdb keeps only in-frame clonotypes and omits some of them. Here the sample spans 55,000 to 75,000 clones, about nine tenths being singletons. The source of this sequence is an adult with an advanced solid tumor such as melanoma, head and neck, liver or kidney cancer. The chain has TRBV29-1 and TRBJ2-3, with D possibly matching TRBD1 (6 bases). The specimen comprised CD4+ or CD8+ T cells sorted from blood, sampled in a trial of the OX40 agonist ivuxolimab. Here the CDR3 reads CSVRRGRETDTQYF. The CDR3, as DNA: TGCAGCGTTCGCAGGGGACGAGAAACAGATACGCAGTATTTT.